This T cell receptor beta chain derives from a study of cytomegalovirus exposure and HLA in healthy donors. Overall study context: Early on, a data release was issued that held some 85 million unique TCRs from HLA-typed donors.

The junction had 15 bases not matched to a gene; V was cut back by 5 bases and J by 5 bases. This CDR3 has 17 residues. Germline-derived CDR1 and CDR2 are SEHNR and FQNEAQ (reference sequence). In the PCR, 60 Vbeta and 13 Jbeta primers were used. Produced via immunoSEQ multiplex PCR; TCRdb's table is partial and in-frame only. The sample has over 150,000 clones; around 84% are singletons. Points on this clone: The antigen is unknown.

Study findings and constraints: Several V segments, TRBV6-2 and TRBV6-3 among them, could not be told apart and were dropped. Association with HLA alleles at 0.05 false discovery rate was found for roughly 17,000 TCR beta sequences in a later analysis. In an earlier analysis, most TCR beta V segments were productive about 90% or about 30% of the time.

The chain carries TRBV7-9 and TRBJ2-5; 9 bases line up with TRBD2. This clonotype was obtained from a girl aged 2 to 9 in good health and CMV-seropositive. The sequenced sample was PBMCs. The CDR3 loop reads CASSPGRAGGPRETQYF. The CDR3 DNA is TGTGCCAGCAGCCCCGGCAGGGCGGGAGGGCCCCGGGAGACCCAGTACTTC.